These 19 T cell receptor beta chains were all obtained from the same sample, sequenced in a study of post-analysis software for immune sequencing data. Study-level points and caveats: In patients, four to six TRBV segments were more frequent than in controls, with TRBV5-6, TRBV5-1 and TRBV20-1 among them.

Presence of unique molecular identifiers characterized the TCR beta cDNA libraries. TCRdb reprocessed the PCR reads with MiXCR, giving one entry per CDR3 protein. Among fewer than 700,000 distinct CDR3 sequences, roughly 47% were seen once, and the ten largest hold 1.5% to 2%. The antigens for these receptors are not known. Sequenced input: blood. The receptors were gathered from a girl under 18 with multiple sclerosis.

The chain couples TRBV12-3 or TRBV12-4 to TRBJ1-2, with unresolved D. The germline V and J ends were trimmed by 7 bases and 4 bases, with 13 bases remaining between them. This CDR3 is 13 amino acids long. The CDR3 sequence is CASTPERLYGYTF. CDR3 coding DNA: TGTGCCAGCACCCCCGAGCGGCTCTATGGCTACACCTTC.

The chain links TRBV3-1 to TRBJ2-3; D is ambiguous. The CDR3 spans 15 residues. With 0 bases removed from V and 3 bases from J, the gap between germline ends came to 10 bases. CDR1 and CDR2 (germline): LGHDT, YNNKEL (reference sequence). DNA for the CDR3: TGTGCCAGCAGCCAAGACGAGGAGCTTACAGATACGCAGTATTTT. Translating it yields CASSQDEELTDTQYF.

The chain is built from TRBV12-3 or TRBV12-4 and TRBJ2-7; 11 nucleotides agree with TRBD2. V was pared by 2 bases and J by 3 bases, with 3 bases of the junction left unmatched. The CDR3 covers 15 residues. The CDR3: CASSLTSGSNYEQYF. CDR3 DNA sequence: TGTGCCAGCAGTTTAACTAGCGGGAGTAACTACGAGCAGTACTTC.

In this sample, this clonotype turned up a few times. CDR3 bases: TGTGCCACCGGGGGTACAGGGGGTCTGGATGAGCAGTACTTC. It codes for CATGGTGGLDEQYF. This chain joins TRBV6-5 and TRBJ2-5; 8 positions agree with TRBD1. V shed 10 bases, J shed 11 bases, and the junction held 18 bases outside the gene matches. Germline assignment: CDR1 MNHEY and CDR2 SVGAGI. The CDR3 covers 14 residues.

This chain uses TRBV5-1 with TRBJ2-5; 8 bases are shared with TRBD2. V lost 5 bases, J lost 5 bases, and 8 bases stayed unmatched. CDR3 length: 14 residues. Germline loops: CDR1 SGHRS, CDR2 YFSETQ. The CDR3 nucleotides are TGCGCCAGCAGGCTCAATAGCGGGATTGAGACCCAGTACTTC. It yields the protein CASRLNSGIETQYF.

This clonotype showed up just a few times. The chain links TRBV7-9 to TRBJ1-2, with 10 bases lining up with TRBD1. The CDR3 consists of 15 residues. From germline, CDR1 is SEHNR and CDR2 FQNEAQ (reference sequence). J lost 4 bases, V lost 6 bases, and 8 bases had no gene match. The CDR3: CASRMDRGETYGYTF. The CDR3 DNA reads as TGTGCCAGCAGAATGGACAGGGGGGAGACCTATGGCTACACCTTC.

The CDR3 protein is CASSSDGGSGANVLTF. CDR3 bases: TGCGCCAGCAGCTCGGACGGGGGGTCTGGGGCCAACGTCCTGACTTTC. This chain connects TRBV5-1 to TRBJ2-6; 7 bases are a match to TRBD2. The germline gives CDR1 SGHRS, CDR2 YFSETQ. Trimming took 3 bases from V and 1 from J; bases not matched to a gene: 4. This CDR3 comprises 16 residues.

The CDR3 sequence is CASSLEGTGVNYGYTF. The CDR3 bases are TGTGCCAGCAGCTTAGAAGGGACAGGGGTTAACTATGGCTACACCTTC. V is TRBV7-9 and J is TRBJ1-2, with 10 bases identical to TRBD1. The V and J ends lost 1 base and 1 base, in that order; junction bases with no gene match: 3. Germline CDR1 SEHNR, CDR2 FQNEAQ (reference sequence). This CDR3 is 16 amino acids long.

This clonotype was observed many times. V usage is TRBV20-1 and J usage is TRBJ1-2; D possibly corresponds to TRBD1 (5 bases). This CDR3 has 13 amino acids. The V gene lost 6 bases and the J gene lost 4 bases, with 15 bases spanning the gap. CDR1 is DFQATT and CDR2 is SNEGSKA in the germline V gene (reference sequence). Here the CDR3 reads CSAGGGASYGYTF. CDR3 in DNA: TGCAGTGCAGGCGGGGGTGCGAGCTATGGCTACACCTTC.

CDR3: CASSLTGRGDIIGQYF. The CDR3 nucleotides read TGTGCCAGCAGCTTGACAGGGCGCGGGGACATTATTGGGCAGTACTTC. The chain joins TRBV5-5 to TRBJ2-5; either TRBD1 or TRBD2 may supply D (6 bases each). V lost 1 base and J lost 11, with 24 bases in between. The germline gives CDR1 SGHKS, CDR2 YYEKEE (reference sequence). This CDR3 contains 16 residues.

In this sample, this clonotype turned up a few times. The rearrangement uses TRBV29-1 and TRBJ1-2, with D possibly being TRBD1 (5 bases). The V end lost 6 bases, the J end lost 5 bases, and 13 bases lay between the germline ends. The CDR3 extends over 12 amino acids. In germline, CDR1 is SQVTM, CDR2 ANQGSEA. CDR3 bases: TGCAGCGTCGTCGGGACTCCATATGGCTACACCTTC. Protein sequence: CSVVGTPYGYTF.

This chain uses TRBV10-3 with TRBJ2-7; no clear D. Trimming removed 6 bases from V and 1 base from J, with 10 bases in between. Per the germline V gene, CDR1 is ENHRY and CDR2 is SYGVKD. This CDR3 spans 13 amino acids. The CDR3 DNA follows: TGTGCCATCAGGGAATCAGGTTCCTACGAGCAGTACTTC. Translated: CAIRESGSYEQYF.

CDR3 sequence reads: CASSQALAGGYNEQFF. The CDR3 coding sequence is TGTGCCAGCAGCCAGGCGCTAGCGGGGGGGTACAATGAGCAGTTCTTC. The chain carries TRBV7-7 and TRBJ2-1; 12 nucleotides line up with TRBD2. Germline CDR1 is SSHAT and CDR2 is FNYEAQ (reference sequence). V trimming: 5 bases; J trimming: 4 bases; junction bases outside the gene matches: 6. The CDR3 has 16 amino acids.

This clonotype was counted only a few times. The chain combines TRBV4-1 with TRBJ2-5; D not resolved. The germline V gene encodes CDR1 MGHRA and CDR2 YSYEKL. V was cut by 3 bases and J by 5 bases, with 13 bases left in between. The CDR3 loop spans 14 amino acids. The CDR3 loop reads CASSQARRWETQYF. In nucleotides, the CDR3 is TGCGCCAGCAGCCAGGCCCGCCGGTGGGAGACCCAGTACTTC.

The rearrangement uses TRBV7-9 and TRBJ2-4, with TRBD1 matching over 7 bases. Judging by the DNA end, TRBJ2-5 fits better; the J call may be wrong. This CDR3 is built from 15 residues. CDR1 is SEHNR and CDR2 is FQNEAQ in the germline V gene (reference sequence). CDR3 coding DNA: TGTGCCAGCAGCGGCCGACAGGGTACAGAAGAGACCCAGTACTTC. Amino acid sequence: CASSGRQGTEETQYF.

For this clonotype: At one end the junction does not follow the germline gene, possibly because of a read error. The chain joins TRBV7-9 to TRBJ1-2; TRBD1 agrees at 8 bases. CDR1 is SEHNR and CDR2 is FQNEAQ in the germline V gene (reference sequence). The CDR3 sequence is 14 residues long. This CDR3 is CASSLGGQEYDYTF. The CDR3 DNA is TGTGCCAGCAGCTTAGGGGGACAGGAATATGACTACACCTTC.

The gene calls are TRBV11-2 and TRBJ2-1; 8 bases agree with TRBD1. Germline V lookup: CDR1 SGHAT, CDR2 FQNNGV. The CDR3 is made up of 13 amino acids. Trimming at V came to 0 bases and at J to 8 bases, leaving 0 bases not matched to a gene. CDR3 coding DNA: TGTGCCAGCAGCTTAGACAGGGGGCATGAGCAGTTCTTC. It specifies CASSLDRGHEQFF.

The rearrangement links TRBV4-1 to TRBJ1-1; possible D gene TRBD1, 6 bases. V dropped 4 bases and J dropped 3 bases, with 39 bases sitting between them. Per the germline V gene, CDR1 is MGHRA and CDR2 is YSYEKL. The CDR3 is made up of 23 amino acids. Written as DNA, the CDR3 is TGCGCCAGCAGCCCAAGCGGGAGGACAGCTAACTCTATTCCAATCTTGTACTACACTGAAGCTTTCTTT. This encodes CASSPSGRTANSIPILYYTEAFF.

The CDR3 spells CASSSEGTTSQYEQYF. The DNA for the CDR3 is TGCGCCAGCAGCTCCGAGGGGACGACGAGTCAATACGAGCAGTACTTC. The chain has TRBV5-1 and TRBJ2-7, with D possibly being TRBD1 or TRBD2 (5 bases each). V lost 3 bases to trimming and J lost 4 bases, with 20 bases between them. Germline CDR1 is SGHRS and CDR2 is YFSETQ. The CDR3 consists of 16 residues.